A selection of T cell receptor beta chains follows, all from one sample in a study of blood T cell repertoires in COVID-19. Sequenced by immunoSEQ multiplex PCR; TCRdb stores in-frame clones only, minus some. Here the sample spans roughly 200,000 clones, roughly 82% being singletons. Material: PBMCs or T cells enriched from blood (not recorded which). The receptor source for this set is a man aged 35-49 years who had recovered from COVID-19. Each CDR3 is given with its conserved first and last residue.

v_gene	j_gene	CDR3aa
TRBV2	TRBJ1-3	CASSKGVISYTIYF
TRBV12-5	TRBJ2-1	CASGLVGWGQGGSEQFF
TRBV5-5	TRBJ1-6	CASSPLGHYNSPLHF
TRBV5-5	TRBJ2-3	CASSLGGRTPGTDTQYF
TRBV6-5	TRBJ1-2	CASSYSKGGVYGYTF
TRBV5-1	TRBJ2-6	CASSLVLSGANVLTF
TRBV19	TRBJ1-2	CASNEQGVNYGYTF
TRBV29-1	TRBJ1-3	CSVATGTGNTIYF
TRBV14	TRBJ2-7	CASSPYDRPGYEQYF
TRBV28	TRBJ1-4	CASSLRQGTNEKLFF